The 2 T cell receptor beta chains reported below all come from one sample, sequenced in a study of tumor and adjacent non-tumor tissue in lung cancer. RNA was extracted from bulk tissue without any cell sorting. This non-tumor lung sample came from over 3 cm beyond the tumor edge. The library came from three nested PCR rounds adapted from ARM-PCR protocols. TCRdb processed the multiplex PCR reads anew with MiXCR; each CDR3 protein has one entry. The repertoire holds 40,000 to 45,000 distinct CDR3 sequences, with around three fifths as singletons. Sequenced sample: distant non-tumor lung tissue. The receptors were sampled from a man in his fifties with non-small cell lung cancer.

This chain joins TRBV7-9 and TRBJ2-7, with D possibly TRBD1 on 6 matching bases. The CDR3 loop spans 16 amino acids. Germline values: CDR1 SEHNR, CDR2 FQNEAQ (reference sequence). CDR3 amino acids: CTNSLHPTGRAYEQYF. CDR3 DNA sequence: TGTACCAACAGCTTACACCCGACAGGAAGGGCCTACGAGCAGTACTTC.

The chain carries TRBV5-1 and TRBJ2-3; no definite D call. Near its end, the DNA agrees better with TRBJ1-5, so the J call may be wrong. Per the germline V gene, CDR1 is SGHRS and CDR2 is YFSETQ. This CDR3 contains 17 residues. CDR3 in amino acids: CASSLDPSGSSSDTQHF. CDR3 nucleotide sequence: TGCGCCAGCAGCTTGGACCCTAGCGGGAGTTCGTCAGATACGCAGCATTTT.